This T cell receptor (beta chain) comes out of a study of T cell responses to AZD1222 COVID-19 vaccine. Study findings and constraints: Increases in Spike-specific TCR breadth and depth were seen after two AZD1222 doses.

CDR3 size: 14 residues. V lost 5 bases, J lost 0 bases, and 8 bases lay in between. The germline gives CDR1 LNHDA, CDR2 SQIVND (reference sequence). Assay: immunoSEQ multiplex PCR; the TCRdb copy retains only in-frame clones and omits some. The sample lists tens of thousands of clones; 90% were seen once. With regard to this clone: Its antigen is still unknown.

This chain links TRBV19 with TRBJ1-3; D unresolved. This TCR was sampled from an adult in good health. The specimen comprised peripheral blood, sampled on day 0 of AZD1222 vaccination. The CDR3 sequence is CASSGLSSGNTIYF. The CDR3 DNA follows: TGTGCCAGTAGTGGGTTATCCTCTGGAAACACCATATATTTT.